The 6 T cell receptor beta chains below all came from one sample that was sequenced in a study of type 1 regulatory T cells. Whole-study findings and limits: Compared with non-Tr1 cells, Tr1 cells showed a narrower TCR repertoire.

No antigen has been identified for these receptors. TCRdb re-analysed the reads in MiXCR, keeping a single row per CDR3 protein. Among 70,000 or so distinct CDR3 sequences, less than 25% were seen once, and the ten largest hold around 8%. Sequencing was performed on cultured type 1 regulatory T (Tr1) cells, either the whole culture or a sorted fraction (not recorded which). All receptors come from a human donor in good health.

This clonotype was seen many times. The junction does not match germline at one end; this may be a read error. The chain links TRBV7-9 to TRBJ1-1; D gene unclear. The CDR3 sequence is 13 residues long. The V gene's germline CDR1 is SEHNR and CDR2 FQNEAQ (reference sequence). This chain's CDR3 is CASSLVMNTEAFF. The CDR3 nucleotides read TGCGCCAGCAGCTTGGTTATGAACACTGAAGCTTTCTTT.

A note on this clonotype: Mismatch with germline at one junction end may stem from a read error. The rearrangement uses TRBV13 and TRBJ2-7, with D unclear. This CDR3 is built from 13 residues. From germline, CDR1 is PRHDT and CDR2 FYEKMQ (reference sequence). This CDR3 is CVSSLVPLGEQYF. Here the CDR3 DNA reads TGTGTCAGCAGCTTAGTGCCCCTTGGCGAGCAGTACTTC.

The DNA of the CDR3 is TGTGCCAGCAGCGCCGATCCCTCCGGAAACACCATATATTTT. Translated, it gives CASSADPSGNTIYF. This chain connects TRBV7-3 to TRBJ1-3; D gene uncertain. Trimming shortened V by 5 bases and J by 4 bases, and 12 bases separated the two germline ends. The CDR3 has 14 residues. Germline CDR1 reads SGHTA; CDR2 reads FQGTGA.

In this sample, this clonotype turned up a few times. The chain combines TRBV3-1 with TRBJ1-1; tentatively, D is TRBD1 (6 bases). The ends were cut back, 6 bases at V and 6 bases at J, with 11 bases in the middle. The CDR3 runs 12 residues. Germline V lookup: CDR1 LGHDT, CDR2 YNNKEL (reference sequence). The DNA for the CDR3 is TGTGCCAGCAGTCAGGGGTCGGCTGAAGCTTTCTTT. Its translation is CASSQGSAEAFF. The full variable domain, in which reference TRBV3-1 and TRBJ1-1 provide the parts outside the CDR3, is DTAVSQTPKYLVTQMGNDKSIKCEQNLGHDTMYWYKQDSKKFLKIMFSYNNKELIINETVPNRFSPKSPDKAHLNLHINSLELGDSAVYFCASSQGSAEAFFGQGTRLTVV.

This clonotype has at least ten counts. The chain couples TRBV19 to TRBJ2-1, with TRBD1 identical over 9 bases. Germline CDR1 and CDR2: LNHDA and SQIVND (reference sequence). There are 15 residues in the CDR3. The V segment lost 7 bases and the J segment 5 bases; nucleotides outside the gene matches: 9. The CDR3 nucleotides are TGTGCCAGTAATACAGGGGGCGGCAGGGACAATGAGCAGTTCTTC. This sequence encodes CASNTGGGRDNEQFF.

In its sample, this clonotype was seen a few times. The gene calls are TRBV10-3 and TRBJ2-1; no firm D call. The V gene lost 6 bases and the J gene lost 7 bases, with 7 bases spanning the gap. The CDR3 is made up of 11 amino acids. The germline V gene has CDR1 ENHRY and CDR2 SYGVKD. The CDR3 nucleotides read TGTGCCATCAGCAGTTCGAATGAGCAGTTCTTC. It codes for CAISSSNEQFF.